This TCR beta chain was identified during a study of beta chain features in type 1 diabetes. Germline assignment: CDR1 MDHEN and CDR2 SYDVKM. Between the trimmed V and J ends, which lost 5 bases and 2 bases, there was a span of 16 bases. The CDR3 totals 16 residues. Isolated RNA was reverse transcribed in full, so expressed TCRB transcripts were sequenced. This table comes from immunoSEQ multiplex PCR, and its TCRdb copy is limited to in-frame clones, with some not included. The sample consists of about 360,000 clones, 10% to 15% of them appearing once. This clone was counted between two and nine times. Its antigen is as yet unknown. Points from the study as a whole: Patients with Type 1 diabetes showed moderately but significantly shorter TCRB CDR3s in all four CD4+ subsets. VDJ junctions from type 1 diabetes patients carried fewer insertions and larger deletions.

The rearrangement links TRBV28 to TRBJ1-5, with unresolved D. This sequence was found in a man aged 18 to 29 in good health. Sequences were obtained from naive CD4+ T cells from blood. The CDR3 DNA sequence: TGTGCCAGCAGTCGAATTGGGCTCCGTGGCAATCAGCCCCAGCATTTT. Encoded protein: CASSRIGLRGNQPQHF. Full variable domain (remainder filled in from reference TRBV28 and TRBJ1-5): DVKVTQSSRYLVKRTGEKVFLECVQDMDHENMFWYRQDPGLGLRLIYFSYDVKMKEKGDIPEGYSVSREKKERFSLILESASTNQTSMYLCASSRIGLRGNQPQHFGDGTRLSIL.